This record looks at one TCR beta chain sequence and its context. CDR3 length: 14 residues. Germline V gives CDR1 MNHEY, CDR2 SVGAGI. The V end lost 8 bases, the J end lost 7 bases, and 15 bases lay between the germline ends. This sample is drawn from a study of blood T cell repertoires in COVID-19. Using immunoSEQ multiplex PCR, the repertoire was profiled, and TCRdb retains in-frame clones only, with some absent. The repertoire holds 200,000 to 250,000 clones, 75% to 90% seen once, with approximately 4.8% in the top ten. Material: PBMCs or T cells enriched from blood (not recorded which). The chain couples TRBV6-5 to TRBJ1-6; D remains ambiguous. The receptor comes from a woman under 40 who had been exposed to COVID-19. CDR3 region: CASAVAGSNSPLHF. The DNA of the CDR3 is TGTGCCAGCGCGGTGGCGGGGTCCAATTCACCCCTCCACTTT.